Shown below are 6 T cell receptor beta chains from a single sample sequenced in a study of T-cell reconstitution after alpha-beta-depleted transplantation in children. Unique molecular identifiers were built into the TCRbeta library. One entry per CDR3 protein results from TCRdb running MiXCR on the PCR reads. The data contain a few hundred thousand distinct CDR3 sequences, 8% to 10% of them singletons. The sequences come from PBMCs from the stem cell graft donor, collected from the stem cell graft. These receptors all stem from a human donor who donated a stem cell graft to a child with acute lymphoblastic leukemia.

The chain links TRBV4-3 to TRBJ1-2; the D is unclear. Trimming took off 4 bases at V and 4 bases at J, with 13 bases between the two ends. Germline loops: CDR1 LGHNA, CDR2 YSLEER. This CDR3 has 14 residues. CDR3 loop: CASSRSMTGYGYTF. The DNA of the CDR3 is TGCGCCAGCAGCCGATCGATGACGGGCTATGGCTACACCTTC.

This clonotype was observed a few times. V and J are TRBV20-1 and TRBJ1-4; 7 bases are shared with TRBD1. The germline V gene encodes CDR1 DFQATT and CDR2 SNEGSKA (reference sequence). V gave up 0 bases and J gave up 7 bases; unmatched junction bases: 5. This CDR3 contains 14 residues. CDR3 residues: CSARDRRGVEKLFF. Here the CDR3 DNA reads TGCAGTGCTAGAGATCGCAGGGGGGTTGAAAAACTGTTTTTT.

The chain carries TRBV5-1 and TRBJ2-5, with no clear D. The CDR3 is made up of 12 amino acids. Per germline, CDR1 SGHRS and CDR2 YFSETQ. V was trimmed by 5 bases and J by 5 bases, leaving 10 bases between them. CDR3 region: CASRERRETQYF. In DNA form, the CDR3 reads TGCGCCAGCAGAGAGCGTCGGGAGACCCAGTACTTC.

The chain joins TRBV11-2 to TRBJ2-5; no reliable D call. CDR3 size: 15 residues. Between the trimmed V and J ends, which lost 5 bases and 5 bases, there was a span of 18 bases. Germline V gene lookup returns CDR1 SGHAT and CDR2 FQNNGV. The CDR3 nucleotides are TGTGCCAGCAGCCCTGAACATGTAATGGGGGAGACCCAGTACTTC. This gives the protein CASSPEHVMGETQYF. Complete variable domain (other parts from reference TRBV11-2 and TRBJ2-5): EAGVAQSPRYKIIEKRQSVAFWCNPISGHATLYWYQQILGQGPKLLIQFQNNGVVDDSQLPKDRFSAERLKGVDSTLKIQPAKLEDSAVYLCASSPEHVMGETQYFGPGTRLLVL.

This clonotype was found a few times. The rearrangement links TRBV25-1 to TRBJ2-5; tentative D call: TRBD2 (5 bases). The germline V gene has CDR1 MGHDK and CDR2 SYGVNS. The ends were cut back, 5 bases at V and 3 bases at J, with 16 bases in the middle. This CDR3 is 15 amino acids long. This CDR3 is CASSSPDWNEETQYF. For the CDR3, the DNA is TGTGCCAGCAGTTCTCCGGACTGGAATGAAGAGACCCAGTACTTC.

This clonotype was seen repeatedly, ten times or more. The chain employs TRBV7-2 and TRBJ2-1; D unresolved. This CDR3 spans 13 amino acids. The V and J ends lost 5 bases and 8 bases respectively, with 13 bases between them. Germline assignment: CDR1 SGHTA and CDR2 FQGNSA. CDR3 loop: CASSPPAGDEQFF. The DNA for the CDR3 is TGTGCCAGCAGCCCGCCAGCTGGCGATGAGCAGTTCTTC.